A single sample gave rise to the 14 T cell receptor beta chains below, sequenced in a study of metastatic and nonmetastatic thyroid tumors. MiXCR was used by TCRdb to re-call the PCR reads. The sample consists of about 22,000 clones, less than 20% of them appearing once. No treatment had been given to any patient before thyroid surgery. Sequenced material: adjacent normal tissue. The receptor set was obtained from a male donor with papillary thyroid cancer or a benign thyroid nodule (not recorded which). Some clones in this sample may be carry-over from other donors' samples.

This clone is labeled as medium-sized. The chain uses TRBV24-1 and TRBJ2-1; 9 bases are shared with TRBD1. The CDR3 runs to 16 residues. Germline V gene lookup returns CDR1 KGHDR and CDR2 SFDVKD. Trimming removed 3 bases from V and 6 bases from J; junction bases left unmatched: 8. This CDR3 reads CATSDAGTGILNEQFF. The CDR3, as DNA: TGTGCCACCAGTGATGCCGGGACAGGGATCCTCAATGAGCAGTTCTTC.

This clone was counted many times. The chain recombines TRBV28 with TRBJ2-7; perhaps TRBD2 as D (6 bases). CDR1 is MDHEN, CDR2 SYDVKM, per germline. The CDR3 consists of 14 residues. V dropped 3 bases and J dropped 2 bases, with 11 bases sitting between them. Here the CDR3 DNA reads TGTGCCAGCAGTTTCCGGACTATCACCTACGAGCAGTACTTC. Translation: CASSFRTITYEQYF.

In its sample, this clone is medium-sized. The rearrangement uses TRBV12-3 or TRBV12-4 and TRBJ1-1; D is undetermined. The CDR3 extends over 13 amino acids. The V and J ends lost 2 bases and 1 base respectively, with 5 bases between them. The CDR3 DNA reads TGTGCCAGCAGTTTACAAGGGAACACTGAAGCTTTCTTT. This codes for CASSLQGNTEAFF.

By sample share, this clone is medium-sized. The CDR3 here is CATRGGGAGSYNEQFF. The CDR3 region has the DNA TGTGCCACCAGAGGCGGGGGGGCCGGGTCCTACAATGAGCAGTTCTTC. V usage is TRBV24-1 and J usage is TRBJ2-1, with 9 bases fitting TRBD2. The CDR3 spans 16 residues. CDR1 and CDR2 (germline): KGHDR, SFDVKD. Trimming removed 7 bases from V and 1 base from J; junction bases left unmatched: 7.

By share of the sample, this clone is medium-sized (0.01 to 0.1%). The chain couples TRBV10-3 to TRBJ1-2; D unclear. Looked up from germline, CDR1 is ENHRY and CDR2 is SYGVKD. The CDR3 runs to 15 residues. Trimming pared 3 bases from V and 2 bases from J, leaving 13 bases between. The CDR3 nucleotides read TGTGCCATCAGTGACACTAAAGCTGAGAACTATGGCTACACCTTC. Encoded protein: CAISDTKAENYGYTF.

This clone was detected ten times or more. V and J are TRBV20-1 and TRBJ2-3; 7 bases are shared with TRBD2. There are 13 residues in the CDR3. Germline assignment: CDR1 DFQATT and CDR2 SNEGSKA (reference sequence). The CDR3 spells CRGGGLPSGTQYF. CDR3 in DNA: TGCAGGGGGGGGGGACTACCGTCCGGTACGCAGTATTTT.

This clone has a count of ten or more. The chain carries TRBV6-1 and TRBJ1-3, with D perhaps matching TRBD1 (6 bases). V was clipped by 5 bases and J by 0 bases, with 17 bases between them. Per germline, CDR1 MNHNS and CDR2 SASEGT. The CDR3 has 17 amino acids. CDR3 loop: CASSFTNRVDSGNTIYF. The CDR3, as DNA: TGTGCCAGCAGTTTCACCAACAGGGTAGACTCTGGAAACACCATATATTTT.

This clone was recorded many times. The rearrangement joins TRBV20-1 to TRBJ2-3; 7 bases are shared with TRBD1. Germline V lookup: CDR1 DFQATT, CDR2 SNEGSKA (reference sequence). This CDR3 is 14 amino acids long. V was pared by 5 bases and J by 1 base, with 6 bases of the junction left unmatched. The CDR3 DNA sequence: TGCAGTGCTCGAAGGGACAGAGGCACAGATACGCAGTATTTT. This encodes CSARRDRGTDTQYF.

This clone was seen at least ten times. The chain carries TRBV5-8 and TRBJ2-5; 7 bases fit TRBD1. Trimming at V came to 0 bases and at J to 1 base, leaving 6 bases not matched to a gene. This CDR3 contains 16 residues. Germline loops: CDR1 SGHTS, CDR2 YDEGEE. The CDR3 DNA sequence: TGTGCCAGCAGCTTGGCCCCGGGGACAGCCCAAGAGACCCAGTACTTC. Amino acids: CASSLAPGTAQETQYF.

This clone occurred a few times. At one of its ends the junction is not consistent with the germline gene, which may arise from a read error. V and J are TRBV27 and TRBJ2-3, with 10 positions matching TRBD2. There are 15 residues in the CDR3. Germline CDR1 and CDR2: MNHEY and SMNVEV (reference sequence). The CDR3 protein is CASSLDSGRSDTRYF. The CDR3 DNA follows: TGTGCAAGCAGTTTGGATAGCGGGAGGTCAGATACGCGGTATTTT.

By share, this clone ranks as medium-sized. J is TRBJ1-1 and V is TRBV20-1; D uncertain. V lost 0 bases and J lost 0, with 8 bases in between. Germline V gives CDR1 DFQATT, CDR2 SNEGSKA (reference sequence). The CDR3 is 14 amino acids. The CDR3 sequence: CSARDSRLNTEAFF. The CDR3 DNA reads as TGCAGTGCTAGAGACTCGAGGTTGAACACTGAAGCTTTCTTT.

With respect to this clone: Relative to the germline gene, one junction end is altered; a read error may explain this. The rearrangement links TRBV24-1 to TRBJ1-5; D is perhaps TRBD1 (5 bases). CDR1 is KGHDR and CDR2 is SFDVKD in the germline V gene. This CDR3 region has 15 residues. CDR3 sequence reads: CATSESGSGHQHQHF. CDR3 in DNA: TGTGCCACCAGTGAGTCGGGGTCAGGGCATCAGCACCAGCATTTT.

There are many counts of this clone. The chain employs TRBV9 and TRBJ2-3; 11 bases are a match to TRBD2. V lost 3 bases, J lost 1 base, and 1 base stayed unmatched. The V gene's germline CDR1 is SGDLS and CDR2 YYNGEE. The CDR3 totals 15 residues. The CDR3 spells CASSGSGGGTDTQYF. The CDR3 DNA sequence: TGTGCCAGCAGCGGTAGCGGGGGGGGCACAGATACGCAGTATTTT.

This clone is categorized as medium-sized. The chain links TRBV12-3 or TRBV12-4 to TRBJ2-7; no firm D call. The V and J ends lost 0 bases and 3 bases respectively, with 3 bases between them. The CDR3 has 12 residues. The DNA for the CDR3 is TGTGCCAGCAGTTTAGCCCGCTACGAGCAGTACGTC. Its protein is CASSLARYEQYV.